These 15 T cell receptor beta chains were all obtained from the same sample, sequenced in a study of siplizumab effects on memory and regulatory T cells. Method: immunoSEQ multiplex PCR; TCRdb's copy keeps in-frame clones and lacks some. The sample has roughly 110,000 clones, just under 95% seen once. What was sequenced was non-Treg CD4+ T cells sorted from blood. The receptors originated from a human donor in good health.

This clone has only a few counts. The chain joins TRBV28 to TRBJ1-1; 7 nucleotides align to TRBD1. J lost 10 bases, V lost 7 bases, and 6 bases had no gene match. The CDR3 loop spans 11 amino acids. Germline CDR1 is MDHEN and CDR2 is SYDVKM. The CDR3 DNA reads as TGTGCCAGCACCGACAGGGAGGGAGCTTTCTTT. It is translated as CASTDREGAFF.

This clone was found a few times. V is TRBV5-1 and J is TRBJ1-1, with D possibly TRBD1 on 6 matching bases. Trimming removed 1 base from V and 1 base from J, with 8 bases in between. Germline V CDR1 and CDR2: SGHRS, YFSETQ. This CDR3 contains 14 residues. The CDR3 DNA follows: TGCGCCAGCAGCTTGTTACAGGGGAACACTGAAGCTTTCTTT. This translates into CASSLLQGNTEAFF.

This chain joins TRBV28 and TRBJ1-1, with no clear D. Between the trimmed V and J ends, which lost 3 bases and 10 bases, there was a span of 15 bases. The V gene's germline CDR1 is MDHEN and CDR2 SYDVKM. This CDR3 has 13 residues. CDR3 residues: CASSLESRGIAFF. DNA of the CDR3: TGTGCCAGCAGTTTGGAGTCTCGCGGTATAGCTTTCTTT.

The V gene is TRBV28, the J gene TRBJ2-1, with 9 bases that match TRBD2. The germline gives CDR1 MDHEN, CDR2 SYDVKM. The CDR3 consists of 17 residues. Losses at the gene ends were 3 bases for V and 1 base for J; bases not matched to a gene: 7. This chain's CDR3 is CASSLGGAGGSYNEQFF. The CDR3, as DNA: TGTGCCAGCAGTTTGGGAGGAGCGGGGGGTTCCTACAATGAGCAGTTCTTC.

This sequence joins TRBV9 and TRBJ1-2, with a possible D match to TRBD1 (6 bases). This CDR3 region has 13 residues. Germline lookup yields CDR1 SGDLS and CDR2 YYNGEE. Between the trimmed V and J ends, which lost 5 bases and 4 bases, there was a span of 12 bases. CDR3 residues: CASSRTDFYGYTF. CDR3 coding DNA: TGTGCCAGCAGTCGGACAGACTTCTATGGCTACACCTTC.

CDR3 sequence reads: CAISEWDSSYEQYF. The CDR3 DNA sequence: TGTGCCATCAGTGAATGGGACAGTTCCTACGAGCAGTACTTC. This chain uses TRBV10-3 with TRBJ2-7; TRBD1 matches 7 bases. The CDR3 is 14 residues long. Germline V CDR1 and CDR2: ENHRY, SYGVKD. Losses at the gene ends were 3 bases for V and 1 base for J; bases not matched to a gene: 3.

Here the CDR3 reads CASSTSPAPAKLFF. CDR3 DNA: TGTGCCAGCAGCACCAGCCCGGCCCCGGCAAAACTGTTTTTT. The rearrangement uses TRBV7-2 and TRBJ1-4, with D unresolved. V was pared by 5 bases and J by 10 bases, with 17 bases between. Germline assignment: CDR1 SGHTA and CDR2 FQGNSA. The CDR3 has 14 residues.

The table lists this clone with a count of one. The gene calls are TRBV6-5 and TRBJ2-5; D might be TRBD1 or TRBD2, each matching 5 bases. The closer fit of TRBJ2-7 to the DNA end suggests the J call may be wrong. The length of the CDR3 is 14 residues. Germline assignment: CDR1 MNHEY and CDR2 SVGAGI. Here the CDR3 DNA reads TGTGCCAGCAGTTACAGGGACGGATCCTACGAGCAGTACTTC. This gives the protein CASSYRDGSYEQYF.

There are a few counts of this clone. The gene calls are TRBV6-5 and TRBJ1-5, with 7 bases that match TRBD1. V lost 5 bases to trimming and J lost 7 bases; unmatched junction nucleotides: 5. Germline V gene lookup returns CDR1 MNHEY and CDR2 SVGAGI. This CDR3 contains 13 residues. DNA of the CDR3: TGTGCCAGCAGTATGACAGGGACGCAGCCCCAGCATTTT. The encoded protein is CASSMTGTQPQHF.

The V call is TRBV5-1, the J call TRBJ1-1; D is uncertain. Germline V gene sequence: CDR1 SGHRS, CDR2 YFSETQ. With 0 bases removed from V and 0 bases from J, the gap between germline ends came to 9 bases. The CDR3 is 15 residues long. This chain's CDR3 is CASSLDPGMNTEAFF. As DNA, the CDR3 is TGCGCCAGCAGCTTGGATCCGGGTATGAACACTGAAGCTTTCTTT. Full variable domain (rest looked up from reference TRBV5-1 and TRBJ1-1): KAGVTQTPRYLIKTRGQQVTLSCSPISGHRSVSWYQQTPGQGLQFLFEYFSETQRNKGNFPGRFSGRQFSNSRSEMNVSTLELGDSALYLCASSLDPGMNTEAFFGQGTRLTVV.

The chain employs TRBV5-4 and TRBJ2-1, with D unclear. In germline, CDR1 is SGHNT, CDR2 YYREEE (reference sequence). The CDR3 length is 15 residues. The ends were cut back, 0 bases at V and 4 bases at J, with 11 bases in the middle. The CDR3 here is CASSLGRAAYNEQFF. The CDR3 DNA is TGTGCCAGCAGCTTGGGCCGGGCCGCTTACAATGAGCAGTTCTTC.

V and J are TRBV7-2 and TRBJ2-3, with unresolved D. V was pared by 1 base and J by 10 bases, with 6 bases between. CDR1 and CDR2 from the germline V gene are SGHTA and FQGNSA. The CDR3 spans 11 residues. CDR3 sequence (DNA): TGTGCCAGCAGCTTAGGAGGTGCGCAGTATTTT. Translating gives CASSLGGAQYF.

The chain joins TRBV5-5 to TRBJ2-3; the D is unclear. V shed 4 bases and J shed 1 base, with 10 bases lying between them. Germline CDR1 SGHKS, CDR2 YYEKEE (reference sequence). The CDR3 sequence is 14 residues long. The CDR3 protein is CASSGRVGTDTQYF. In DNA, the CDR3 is TGTGCCAGCAGCGGGCGTGTAGGCACAGATACGCAGTATTTT. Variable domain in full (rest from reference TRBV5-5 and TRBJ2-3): DAGVTQSPTHLIKTRGQQVTLRCSPISGHKSVSWYQQVLGQGPQFIFQYYEKEERGRGNFPDRFSARQFPNYSSELNVNALLLGDSALYLCASSGRVGTDTQYFGPGTRLTVL.

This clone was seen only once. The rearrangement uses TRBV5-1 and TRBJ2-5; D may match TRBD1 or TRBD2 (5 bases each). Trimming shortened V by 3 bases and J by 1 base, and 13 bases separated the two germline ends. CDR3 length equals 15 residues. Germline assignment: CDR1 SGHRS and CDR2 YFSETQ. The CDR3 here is CASSSSGRLQETQYF. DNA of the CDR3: TGCGCCAGCAGCTCCTCGGGACGGCTCCAAGAGACCCAGTACTTC.

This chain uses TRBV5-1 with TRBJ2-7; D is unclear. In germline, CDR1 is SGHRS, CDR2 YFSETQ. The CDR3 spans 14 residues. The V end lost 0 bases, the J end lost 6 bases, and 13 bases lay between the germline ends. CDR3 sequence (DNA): TGCGCCAGCAGCTTGGAAAATTTTCTATCCGAGCAGTACTTC. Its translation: CASSLENFLSEQYF. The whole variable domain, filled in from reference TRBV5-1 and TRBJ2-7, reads KAGVTQTPRYLIKTRGQQVTLSCSPISGHRSVSWYQQTPGQGLQFLFEYFSETQRNKGNFPGRFSGRQFSNSRSEMNVSTLELGDSALYLCASSLENFLSEQYFGPGTRLTVT.